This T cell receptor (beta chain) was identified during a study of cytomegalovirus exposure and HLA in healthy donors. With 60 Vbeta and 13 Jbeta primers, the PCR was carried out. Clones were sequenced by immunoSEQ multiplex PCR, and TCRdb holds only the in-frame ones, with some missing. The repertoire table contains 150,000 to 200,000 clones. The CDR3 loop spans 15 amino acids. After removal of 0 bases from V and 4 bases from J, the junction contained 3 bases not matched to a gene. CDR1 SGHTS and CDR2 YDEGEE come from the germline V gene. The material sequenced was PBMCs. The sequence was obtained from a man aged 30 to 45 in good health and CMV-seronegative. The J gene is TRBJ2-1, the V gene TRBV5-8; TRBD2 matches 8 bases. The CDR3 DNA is TGTGCCAGCAGCTTGGGACTAGCGTCTTACAATGAGCAGTTCTTC. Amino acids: CASSLGLASYNEQFF.